This TCR beta chain was documented in a study of T cell responses to AZD1222 COVID-19 vaccine. The V end lost 0 bases, the J end lost 2 bases, and 8 bases lay between the germline ends. The CDR3 is 14 residues long. Looked up from germline, CDR1 is KGHSH and CDR2 is LQKENI. The table came from immunoSEQ multiplex PCR; TCRdb's copy has only in-frame clones and leaves some out. The sample lists some 130,000 clones, approximately 85% seen once, with roughly 7.4% in the top ten. This chain joins TRBV18 and TRBJ2-7, with D hard to call. The sequence was collected from an adult in good health. This specimen consisted of peripheral blood, obtained on day 0 of AZD1222 vaccination. The CDR3: CASSPPRPAYEQYF. The CDR3, as DNA: TGTGCCAGCTCACCACCCCGACCCGCCTACGAGCAGTACTTC.